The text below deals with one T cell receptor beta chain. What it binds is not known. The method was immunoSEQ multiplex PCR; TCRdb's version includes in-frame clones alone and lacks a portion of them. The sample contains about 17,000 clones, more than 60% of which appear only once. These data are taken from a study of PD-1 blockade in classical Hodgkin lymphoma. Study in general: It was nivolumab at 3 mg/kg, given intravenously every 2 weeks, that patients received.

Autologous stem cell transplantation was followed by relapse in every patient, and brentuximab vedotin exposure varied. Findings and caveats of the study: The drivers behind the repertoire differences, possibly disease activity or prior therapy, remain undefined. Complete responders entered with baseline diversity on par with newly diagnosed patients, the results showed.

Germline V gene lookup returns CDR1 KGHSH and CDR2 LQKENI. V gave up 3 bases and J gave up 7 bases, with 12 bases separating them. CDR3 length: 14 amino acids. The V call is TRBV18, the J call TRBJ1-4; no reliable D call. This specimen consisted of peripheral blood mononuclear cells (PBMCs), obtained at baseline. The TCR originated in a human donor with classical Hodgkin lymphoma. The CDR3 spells CASSPGSAGEKLFF. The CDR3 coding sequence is TGTGCCAGCTCACCGGGGAGTGCGGGTGAAAAACTGTTTTTT. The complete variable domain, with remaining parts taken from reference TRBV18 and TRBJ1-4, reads NAGVMQNPRHLVRRRGQEARLRCSPMKGHSHVYWYRQLPEEGLKFMVYLQKENIIDESGMPKERFSAEFPKEGPSILRIQQVVRGDSAAYFCASSPGSAGEKLFFGSGTQLSVL.